Below are 9 T cell receptor beta chains sequenced from a single sample in a study of CD8 T cells in Susac syndrome. Reverse transcription of roughly 0.5 to 1 ug RNA was carried out with random hexamers. TCRdb analysed the immunoSEQ multiplex PCR reads with MiXCR anew, one entry per CDR3 protein. The sample lists 75,000 to 95,000 distinct CDR3 sequences; 90% to 95% were seen once. The source material was CD8+ T cells from PBMCs. These receptors were obtained from a human donor with multiple sclerosis.

This clonotype was seen a single time. V is TRBV10-3 and J is TRBJ2-7; D gene unclear. Germline values: CDR1 ENHRY, CDR2 SYGVKD. V lost 0 bases, J lost 6 bases, and 3 bases lay in between. The CDR3 loop spans 11 amino acids. DNA for the CDR3: TGTGCCATCAGTGAGTCCGTCGAGCAGTACTTC. Its protein product is CAISESVEQYF.

CDR3 sequence: CASSPLDRDTPYEQYF. CDR3 DNA sequence: TGTGCCAGCTCACCATTAGACCGGGACACCCCCTACGAGCAGTACTTC. The chain combines TRBV18 with TRBJ2-7; D may be TRBD1 (6 bases). The V end was cut by 2 bases, the J end by 2 bases, with 16 bases between. Germline CDR1 and CDR2: KGHSH and LQKENI. The CDR3 spans 16 residues.

The chain combines TRBV3-1 with TRBJ1-2; no reliable D call. Trimming left V 1 base short and J 6 bases short, with 12 bases between. The CDR3 is made up of 14 amino acids. Germline CDR1 reads LGHDT; CDR2 reads YNNKEL (reference sequence). CDR3 residues: CASSQVVTAHGYTF. DNA for the CDR3: TGTGCCAGCAGCCAAGTAGTAACAGCACATGGCTACACCTTC.

V is TRBV20-1 and J is TRBJ1-2; 8 positions match TRBD1. Unmatched junction bases numbered 9, after V lost 6 bases and J lost 0 bases. The CDR3 is made up of 15 amino acids. Germline CDR1 DFQATT, CDR2 SNEGSKA (reference sequence). The CDR3 is CSAEWTGRTNYGYTF. DNA of the CDR3: TGCAGTGCGGAATGGACAGGGCGCACTAACTATGGCTACACCTTC.

This clonotype occurred once. The chain employs TRBV6-4 and TRBJ2-1; 11 bases line up with TRBD2. The J segment lost 7 bases and the V segment lost 3 bases, leaving 5 bases of the junction unmatched. Germline CDR1 MRHNA, CDR2 SNTAGT. The CDR3 covers 15 residues. CDR3 residues: CASSELAGALNEQFF. The DNA for the CDR3 is TGTGCCAGCAGTGAACTAGCGGGAGCTCTGAATGAGCAGTTCTTC.

This sequence joins TRBV9 and TRBJ2-1; D gene ambiguous. This CDR3 is 15 amino acids long. Trimming took off 2 bases at V and 7 bases at J, with 16 bases between the two ends. Germline V gene lookup returns CDR1 SGDLS and CDR2 YYNGEE. The CDR3 spells CASSVPSALLNEQFF. CDR3 sequence (DNA): TGTGCCAGCAGCGTCCCCTCTGCACTACTAAATGAGCAGTTCTTC.

The V and J genes are TRBV7-9 and TRBJ2-2; D unclear. V lost 5 bases and J 0 bases, leaving 13 bases between the germline ends. From germline, CDR1 is SEHNR and CDR2 FQNEAQ (reference sequence). This CDR3 comprises 16 residues. As DNA, the CDR3 is TGTGCCAGCAGCCTGTTCGGCAGATCGAACACCGGGGAGCTGTTTTTT. Protein sequence: CASSLFGRSNTGELFF.

This rearrangement joins TRBV27 to TRBJ2-7, with D tentatively TRBD1 (5 bases). From germline, CDR1 is MNHEY and CDR2 SMNVEV (reference sequence). CDR3 length equals 13 residues. V lost 3 bases and J lost 2, with 8 bases in between. CDR3 residues: CASSLDTAYEQYF. CDR3 DNA sequence: TGTGCCAGCAGTTTGGACACAGCCTACGAGCAGTACTTC.

The CDR3 DNA sequence: TGTGCCAGCAGCATACCGGGACAGGGGTTAATGAACACTGAAGCTTTCTTT. Its protein product is CASSIPGQGLMNTEAFF. The chain employs TRBV11-2 and TRBJ1-1, with 10 bases that match TRBD1. J lost 0 bases, V lost 5 bases, and 9 bases had no gene match. The CDR3 covers 17 residues. Germline CDR1 is SGHAT and CDR2 is FQNNGV.